This T cell receptor (beta chain) derives from a study of radiotherapy plus CTLA-4 blockade in lung cancer. Comment on this clone: The antigen is unknown.

The study, taken as a whole, reports: Reports identified early blood T cell clone dynamics, with interferon-beta, as the best response predictor. Clones of tumor-derived TCRs expanded in blood after radiotherapy plus ipilimumab.

Profiling relied on immunoSEQ multiplex PCR, and the TCRdb table lists in-frame clones only, not all of them. The sample yields about 28,000 clones, about 80% seen once. In chemo-refractory metastatic non-small-cell lung cancer, patients got ipilimumab CTLA-4 blockade together with focal radiation. The germline CDR1 and CDR2 sequences are MDHEN and SYDVKM. Trimming removed 5 bases at V and 1 base at J, with 18 bases between. This CDR3 comprises 16 residues. The receptor comes from a human donor with non-small cell lung cancer that progressed on radiotherapy plus ipilimumab. The rearrangement uses TRBV28 and TRBJ2-7; the D gene is possibly TRBD1 (6 bases). The input for sequencing was peripheral blood, taken from a patient treated with radiotherapy plus ipilimumab. The CDR3 DNA follows: TGTGCCAGCAGTCCCGAGGGGGACCGGGATTCCTACGAGCAGTACTTC. Its protein product is CASSPEGDRDSYEQYF.